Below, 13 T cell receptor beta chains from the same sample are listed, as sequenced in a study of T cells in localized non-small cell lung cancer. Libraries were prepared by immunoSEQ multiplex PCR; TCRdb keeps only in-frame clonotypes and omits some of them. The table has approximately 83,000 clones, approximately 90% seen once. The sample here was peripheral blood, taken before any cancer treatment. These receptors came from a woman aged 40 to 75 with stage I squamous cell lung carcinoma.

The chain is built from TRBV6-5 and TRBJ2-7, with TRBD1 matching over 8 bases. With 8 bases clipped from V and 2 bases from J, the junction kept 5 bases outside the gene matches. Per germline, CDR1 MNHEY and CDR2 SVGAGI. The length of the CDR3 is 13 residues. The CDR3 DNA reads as TGTGCCAGCCGACTGACAGGGGCCTACGAGCAGTACTTC. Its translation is CASRLTGAYEQYF.

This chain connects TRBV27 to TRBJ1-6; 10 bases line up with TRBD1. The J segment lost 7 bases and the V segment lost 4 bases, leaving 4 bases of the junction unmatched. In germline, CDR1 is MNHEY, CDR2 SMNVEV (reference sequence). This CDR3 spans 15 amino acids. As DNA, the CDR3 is TGTGCCAGCAGTTATGGGACAGGGGTGAATTCACCCCTCCACTTT. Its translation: CASSYGTGVNSPLHF.

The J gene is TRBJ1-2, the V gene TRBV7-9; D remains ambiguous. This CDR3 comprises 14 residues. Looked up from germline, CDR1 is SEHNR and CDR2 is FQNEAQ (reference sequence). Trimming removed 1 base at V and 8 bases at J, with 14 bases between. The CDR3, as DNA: TGTGCCAGCAGCTTAGGTATTTCGGCTACAGGCTACACCTTC. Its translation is CASSLGISATGYTF.

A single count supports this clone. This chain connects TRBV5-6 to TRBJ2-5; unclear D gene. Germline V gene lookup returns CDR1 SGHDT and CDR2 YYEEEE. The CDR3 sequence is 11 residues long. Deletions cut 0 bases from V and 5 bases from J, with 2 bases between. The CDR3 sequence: CASSLAETQYF. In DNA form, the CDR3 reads TGTGCCAGCAGCTTGGCGGAGACCCAGTACTTC.

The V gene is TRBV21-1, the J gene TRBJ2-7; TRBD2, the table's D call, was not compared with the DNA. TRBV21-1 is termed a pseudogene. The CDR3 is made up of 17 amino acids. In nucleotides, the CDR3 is TGTGCCAGCAGCTCCCTCCTCCGCGGGGATGAATCCTACGAGCAGTACTTC. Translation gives CASSSLLRGDESYEQYF.

CDR3 DNA: TGTGCCAGCAGCTTATGGGGGGGTCCCGGCAATCAGCCCCAGCATTTT. This sequence encodes CASSLWGGPGNQPQHF. The rearrangement joins TRBV7-9 to TRBJ1-5; weak D call: TRBD1 (5 bases). Trimming removed 2 bases at V and 2 bases at J, with 13 bases between. The CDR3 runs to 16 residues. CDR1 is SEHNR, CDR2 FQNEAQ, per germline (reference sequence).

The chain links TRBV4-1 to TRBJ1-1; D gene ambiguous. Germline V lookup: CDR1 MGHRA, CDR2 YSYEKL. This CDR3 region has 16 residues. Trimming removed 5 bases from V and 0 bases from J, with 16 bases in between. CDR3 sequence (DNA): TGCGCCAGCAGCAAATACCCTAGGGAATTGAACACTGAAGCTTTCTTT. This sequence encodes CASSKYPRELNTEAFF.

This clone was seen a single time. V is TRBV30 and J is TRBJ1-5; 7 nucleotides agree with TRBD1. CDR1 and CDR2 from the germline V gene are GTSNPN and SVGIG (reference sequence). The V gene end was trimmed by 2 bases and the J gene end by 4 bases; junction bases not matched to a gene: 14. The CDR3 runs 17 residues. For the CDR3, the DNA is TGTGCCTGGAGTCCCCGGTGGGACAGACAGGGTAATCAGCCCCAGCATTTT. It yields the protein CAWSPRWDRQGNQPQHF. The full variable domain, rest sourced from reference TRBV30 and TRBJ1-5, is SQTIHQWPATLVQPVGSPLSLECTVEGTSNPNLYWYRQAAGRGLQLLFYSVGIGQISSEVPQNLSASRPQDRQFILSSKKLLLSDSGFYLCAWSPRWDRQGNQPQHFGDGTRLSIL.

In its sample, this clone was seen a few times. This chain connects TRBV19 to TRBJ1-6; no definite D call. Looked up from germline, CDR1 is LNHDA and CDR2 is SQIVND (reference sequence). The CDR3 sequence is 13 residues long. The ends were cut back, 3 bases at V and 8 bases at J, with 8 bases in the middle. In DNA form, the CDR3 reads TGTGCCAGTAGTATTGATGGCCATTCACCCCTCCACTTT. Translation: CASSIDGHSPLHF.

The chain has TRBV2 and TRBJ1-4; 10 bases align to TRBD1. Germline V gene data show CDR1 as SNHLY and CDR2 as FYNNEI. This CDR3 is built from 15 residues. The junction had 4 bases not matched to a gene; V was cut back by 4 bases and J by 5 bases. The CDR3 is CASSGDRGVNEKLFF. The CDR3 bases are TGTGCCAGCAGTGGGGACAGGGGAGTGAATGAAAAACTGTTTTTT.

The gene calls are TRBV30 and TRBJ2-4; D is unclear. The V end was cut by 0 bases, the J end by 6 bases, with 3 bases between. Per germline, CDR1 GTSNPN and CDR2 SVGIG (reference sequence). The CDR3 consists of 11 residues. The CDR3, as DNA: TGTGCCTGGAGTGTAGGAAACATTCAGTACTTC. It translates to CAWSVGNIQYF.

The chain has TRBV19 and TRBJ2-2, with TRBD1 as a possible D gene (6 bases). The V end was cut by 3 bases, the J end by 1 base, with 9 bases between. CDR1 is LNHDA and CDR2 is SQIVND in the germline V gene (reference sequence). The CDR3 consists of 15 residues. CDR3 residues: CASSIPTGNTGELFF. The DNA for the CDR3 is TGTGCCAGTAGTATTCCGACAGGGAACACCGGGGAGCTGTTTTTT.

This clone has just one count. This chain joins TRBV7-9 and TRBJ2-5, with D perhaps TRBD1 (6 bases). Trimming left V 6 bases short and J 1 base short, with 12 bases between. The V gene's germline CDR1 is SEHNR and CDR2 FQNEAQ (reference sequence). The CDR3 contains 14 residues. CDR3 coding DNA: TGTGCCAGCAGGGATCAGGGGTTCCAAGAGACCCAGTACTTC. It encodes CASRDQGFQETQYF.